This passage covers 10 T cell receptor beta chains from one sample sequenced in a study of identical twins. TCRdb re-called the 5' RACE reads through MiXCR, storing one row per CDR3 protein. The sample shows 500,000 or so distinct CDR3 sequences, around 20% of them seen only once. This sample was shared with a second study, whose subject was T cells expressing NK-cell markers.

Sequences were obtained from CD4+ T cells sorted from blood. The receptors were sampled from a woman under 30 in good health.

This clonotype was seen only a few times. This chain uses TRBV7-9 with TRBJ2-1, with a tentative D call TRBD1 (6 bases). Germline lookup yields CDR1 SEHNR and CDR2 FQNEAQ (reference sequence). This CDR3 is built from 14 residues. Trimming pared 2 bases from V and 8 bases from J, leaving 13 bases between. In nucleotides, the CDR3 is TGTGCCAGCAGCTTAACACAGGGTGTGGATGAGCAGTTCTTC. Protein product: CASSLTQGVDEQFF.

The V gene is TRBV27, the J gene TRBJ2-5, with 7 nucleotides matching TRBD1. This CDR3 contains 14 residues. The germline CDR1 and CDR2 sequences are MNHEY and SMNVEV (reference sequence). The J segment lost 4 bases and the V segment lost 5 bases, leaving 7 bases of the junction unmatched. The CDR3 spells CASSPRQGRETQYF. The CDR3 DNA is TGTGCCAGCAGTCCTCGACAGGGACGAGAGACCCAGTACTTC.

In its sample, this clonotype was seen a few times. The chain is built from TRBV5-1 and TRBJ2-2, with D possibly called TRBD1 or TRBD2 (7 bases each). The V gene's germline CDR1 is SGHRS and CDR2 YFSETQ. V gave up 6 bases and J gave up 5 bases, with 23 bases separating them. The CDR3 has 17 amino acids. Here the CDR3 reads CASKRTAGVQGTGELFF. The CDR3 coding sequence is TGCGCCAGCAAGCGTACTGCGGGGGTACAGGGGACCGGGGAGCTGTTTTTT.

In this sample, this clonotype turned up many times. The V call is TRBV5-1, the J call TRBJ2-5; possible D gene TRBD2, 7 bases. There are 14 residues in the CDR3. Germline lookup yields CDR1 SGHRS and CDR2 YFSETQ. The ends were cut back, 4 bases at V and 3 bases at J, with 13 bases in the middle. The CDR3 region has the DNA TGCGCCAGCAGCCACCGAGGGGGGGAAGAGACCCAGTACTTC. It translates to CASSHRGGEETQYF.

J is TRBJ1-4 and V is TRBV12-3 or TRBV12-4; D gene unclear. CDR3 length: 14 amino acids. V shed 5 bases and J shed 7 bases, with 14 bases lying between them. The chain's CDR3 is CASSISTTSEKLFF. CDR3 bases: TGTGCCAGCAGTATTAGCACGACTTCTGAAAAACTGTTTTTT.

This clonotype has only a few counts. V is TRBV18 and J is TRBJ2-1; D perhaps matches TRBD2 (5 bases). V was shortened by 2 bases and J by 9 bases, with 14 bases between the two germline ends. CDR1 is KGHSH, CDR2 LQKENI, per germline. CDR3 length: 14 amino acids. CDR3 in amino acids: CASSPWLLEGEQFF. In nucleotides, the CDR3 is TGTGCCAGCTCACCATGGCTACTCGAGGGTGAGCAGTTCTTC.

This clonotype was seen a few times. V is TRBV30 and J is TRBJ1-5; D gene uncertain. The CDR3 consists of 15 residues. Deletions cut 0 bases from V and 4 bases from J, with 13 bases between. Germline V gene data show CDR1 as GTSNPN and CDR2 as SVGIG (reference sequence). CDR3 coding DNA: TGTGCCTGGAGTGTAATGTCAGTCGGAAATCAGCCCCAGCATTTT. Its translation: CAWSVMSVGNQPQHF.

The rearrangement uses TRBV3-1 and TRBJ2-5, with D maybe TRBD1 (6 bases). The germline CDR1 and CDR2 sequences are LGHDT and YNNKEL (reference sequence). Trimming pared 0 bases from V and 2 bases from J, leaving 13 bases between. The CDR3 contains 16 residues. In nucleotides, the CDR3 is TGTGCCAGCAGCCAAGAGGGTCGGACAGCACAAGAGACCCAGTACTTC. Translating gives CASSQEGRTAQETQYF.

The chain employs TRBV21-1 and TRBJ2-1; TRBD1 was called by the table and not checked on the DNA. TRBV21-1 is a pseudogene segment. The CDR3 has 14 amino acids. DNA of the CDR3: TGTGCCAGCAGCAAAGACAGGCAAAACAATGAGCAGTTCTTC. It specifies CASSKDRQNNEQFF.

This clonotype has only one observation. The V gene is TRBV3-1, the J gene TRBJ2-2; D uncertain. Germline lookup yields CDR1 LGHDT and CDR2 YNNKEL (reference sequence). V lost 4 bases, J lost 1 base, and 10 bases lay in between. The CDR3 is 15 residues long. This CDR3 is CASSRPGLNTGELFF. The CDR3 nucleotides are TGTGCCAGCAGCCGACCCGGGTTGAACACCGGGGAGCTGTTTTTT.